Listed below are T cell receptor beta chains from one sample, sequenced in a study of identical twins. MiXCR, applied by TCRdb to the 5' RACE reads, yields one record per CDR3 protein. The sample shows some 1,700,000 distinct CDR3 sequences, about 32% of them seen only once. Input material: cord blood. The source of these receptors is a newborn girl in good health. Both conserved end residues are part of each CDR3. A D gene is named only where the DNA matches it firmly. The size field is filled for only some rows; it gives once, few, many or a size class.

J gene: TRBJ1-1; D gene: -; clone size: few; V gene: TRBV5-1; CDR3 protein: CASSLSGGEAFF; CDR3 DNA: TGCGCCAGCAGCTTGTCGGGGGGTGAAGCTTTCTTT
J gene: TRBJ1-6; D gene: -; clone size: -; V gene: TRBV11-1; CDR3 protein: CASSFQVRGPYNSPLHF; CDR3 DNA: TGTGCCAGCAGCTTTCAAGTTCGTGGACCCTATAATTCACCCCTCCACTTT
J gene: TRBJ2-4; D gene: TRBD2; clone size: -; V gene: TRBV5-1; CDR3 protein: CASRLSPGLAGGLLAKNIQYF; CDR3 DNA: TGCGCCAGCCGACTGTCTCCGGGACTAGCGGGGGGGCTACTAGCCAAAAACATTCAGTACTTC
J gene: TRBJ2-7; D gene: TRBD1; clone size: -; V gene: TRBV2; CDR3 protein: CASSELGNRGPYEQYF; CDR3 DNA: TGTGCCAGCAGTGAATTAGGGAACAGGGGACCCTACGAGCAGTACTTC
J gene: TRBJ2-7; D gene: -; clone size: many; V gene: TRBV20-1; CDR3 protein: CSANPYEQYF; CDR3 DNA: TGCAGTGCTAATCCCTACGAGCAGTACTTC
J gene: TRBJ1-6; D gene: -; clone size: few; V gene: TRBV5-1; CDR3 protein: CASSLVPGEPLHF; CDR3 DNA: TGCGCCAGCAGCTTGGTTCCGGGAGAACCCCTCCACTTT
J gene: TRBJ1-2; D gene: TRBD1; clone size: few; V gene: TRBV20-1; CDR3 protein: CSARRGGTVYGYTF; CDR3 DNA: TGCAGTGCTAGACGTGGAGGGACAGTATATGGCTACACCTTC
J gene: TRBJ1-1; D gene: TRBD1; clone size: -; V gene: TRBV20-1; CDR3 protein: CSAPQGVTEAFF; CDR3 DNA: TGCAGTGCTCCACAGGGGGTTACTGAAGCTTTCTTT
J gene: TRBJ1-5; D gene: -; clone size: -; V gene: TRBV15; CDR3 protein: CATSRDNGAGNQPRHF; CDR3 DNA: TGTGCCACCAGCAGAGATAACGGGGCGGGCAATCAGCCCCGGCATTTT
J gene: TRBJ2-7; D gene: -; clone size: -; V gene: TRBV20-1; CDR3 protein: CSARDLLASYNEQYF; CDR3 DNA: TGCAGTGCTAGAGATCTCCTGGCTTCCTACAATGAGCAGTACTTC
J gene: TRBJ1-5; D gene: TRBD1; clone size: -; V gene: TRBV10-3; CDR3 protein: CAISGDRGLNQPQHF; CDR3 DNA: TGTGCCATCAGTGGGGACAGGGGACTCAATCAGCCCCAGCATTTT
J gene: TRBJ1-1; D gene: -; clone size: -; V gene: TRBV25-1; CDR3 protein: CASRARLPMNTEAFF; CDR3 DNA: TGTGCCAGCAGGGCTCGGTTACCCATGAACACTGAAGCTTTCTTT
J gene: TRBJ2-1; D gene: TRBD2; clone size: -; V gene: TRBV11-2; CDR3 protein: CASSLEGSGRYNEQFF; CDR3 DNA: TGTGCCAGCAGCTTAGAAGGAAGCGGGAGGTACAATGAGCAGTTCTTC
J gene: TRBJ1-1; D gene: -; clone size: -; V gene: TRBV7-9; CDR3 protein: CASSLTFANDRSGGTEAFF; CDR3 DNA: TGTGCCAGCAGCTTAACCTTTGCAAACGACAGGTCTGGGGGCACTGAAGCTTTCTTT